These T cell receptor beta chains were read from a single sample in a study of vaccination effects on CD4 cells after COVID-19. No cognate antigen is known for these TCRs. This table comes from immunoSEQ multiplex PCR, and its TCRdb copy is limited to in-frame clones, with some not included. The table lists 28,000 or so clones, more than 60% of them singletons. The sequenced sample was CD4+ T cells from PBMCs cultured with HCoV-NL63 spike peptides, obtained after COVID-19 vaccination. These receptor sequences come from a human donor who received a COVID-19 vaccine. CDR3s include the opening cysteine and the closing phenylalanine or tryptophan. Each record gives: J gene, V gene, CDR3 protein.

TRBJ2-6 | TRBV5-1 | CASSLAGYRGYGANVLTF
TRBJ2-3 | TRBV3-1/TRBV3-2 | CASSPQFGSSDTQYF
TRBJ1-2 | TRBV6-1 | CASSEAITFYRAHHYGYTF
TRBJ1-4 | TRBV12-5 | CASASAGWTGGEKLFF
TRBJ1-5 | TRBV6-4 | CASRGQSDNTYSNQPQHF
TRBJ1-6 | TRBV15 | CATSRDRMVIDSPLHF
TRBJ1-5 | TRBV6-2/TRBV6-3 | CASSYLRNNNQPQHF
TRBJ2-7 | TRBV19 | CASRQRGGYEQYF
TRBJ1-2 | TRBV15 | CATSRETNYGYTF
TRBJ2-7 | TRBV6-6 | CASSPGVPSYEQYF
TRBJ1-5 | TRBV10-3 | CAISGQTGGLQPQHF
TRBJ1-4 | TRBV5-8 | CASSLALTALATNEKLFF
TRBJ1-6 | TRBV3-1/TRBV3-2 | CASSQVQGTSPLHF
TRBJ2-2 | TRBV5-1 | CASSLEVLSSGELFF
TRBJ1-5 | TRBV14 | CASSQKKGERPSNQPQHF
TRBJ2-7 | TRBV5-1 | CASGTGQGSYEQYF
TRBJ1-2 | TRBV7-9 | CASSPRGTLSYGYTF
TRBJ2-1 | TRBV19 | CASRAQHGGVYNEQFF
TRBJ1-1 | TRBV6-2/TRBV6-3 | CASSSLQDTEAFF
TRBJ1-3 | TRBV5-4 | CASRSGSSGNTIYF